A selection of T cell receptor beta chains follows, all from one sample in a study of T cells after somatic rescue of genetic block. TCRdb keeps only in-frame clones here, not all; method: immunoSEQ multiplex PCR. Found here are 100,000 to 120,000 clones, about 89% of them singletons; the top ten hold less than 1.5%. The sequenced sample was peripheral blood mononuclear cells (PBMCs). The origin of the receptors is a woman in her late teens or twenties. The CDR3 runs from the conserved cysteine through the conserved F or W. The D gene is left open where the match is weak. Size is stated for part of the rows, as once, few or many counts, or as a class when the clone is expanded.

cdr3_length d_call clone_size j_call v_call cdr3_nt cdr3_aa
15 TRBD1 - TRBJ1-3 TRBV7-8 TGTGCCAGCAGCCCCCTGGACAGGGCTGGAAACACCATATATTTT CASSPLDRAGNTIYF
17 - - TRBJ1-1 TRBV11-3 TGTGCCAGCAGCTACACAGGGATAACGATAACGAACACTGAAGCTTTCTTT CASSYTGITITNTEAFF
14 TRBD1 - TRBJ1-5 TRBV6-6 TGTGCCAGCCACCGGACAGGGAGCAATCAGCCCCAGCATTTT CASHRTGSNQPQHF
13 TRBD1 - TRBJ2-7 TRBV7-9 TGTGCCAGCAGCTTGACAGGGTCCCGCGGGCAGTACTTC CASSLTGSRGQYF
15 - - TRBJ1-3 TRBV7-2 TGTGCCAGCAGCTTTGGACAGAACTCTGGAAACACCATATATTTT CASSFGQNSGNTIYF
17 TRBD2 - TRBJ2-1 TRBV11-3 TGTGCCAGCAGCCGTGGGACTAGCGGGGGGGGCCCCAATGAGCAGTTCTTC CASSRGTSGGGPNEQFF
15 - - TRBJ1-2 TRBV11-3 TGTGCCAGCAGCAGGGAGGCTGGCTATGGCTATGGCTACACCTTC CASSREAGYGYGYTF
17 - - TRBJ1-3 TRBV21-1 TGTGCCAGCAGCAACCCCCTGGGCCAGGGATCTGGAAACACCATATATTTT CASSNPLGQGSGNTIYF
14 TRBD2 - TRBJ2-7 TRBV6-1 TGTGCCAGCAGTGAAACCCGACTAGCGGGCGAGCAGTACTTC CASSETRLAGEQYF
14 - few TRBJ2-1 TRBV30 TGTGCCTGGAGTGTGGAGAGCTCCTACAATGAGCAGTTCTTC CAWSVESSYNEQFF
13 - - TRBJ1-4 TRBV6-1 TGTGCCAGCAGGATACCGGGCAATGAAAAACTGTTTTTT CASRIPGNEKLFF
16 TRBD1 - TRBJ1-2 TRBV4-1 TGCGCCAGCAGCCAAACCACGGGGACAGGTCCTTATGGCTACACCTTC CASSQTTGTGPYGYTF
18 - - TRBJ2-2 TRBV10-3 TGTGCCATCAGTGAGTCCCTAGCCCGGGCGGGGAGGCCCGGGGAGCTGTTTTTT CAISESLARAGRPGELFF
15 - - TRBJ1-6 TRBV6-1 TGTGCCAGCAGACAGGACAGCTCCTATAATTCACCCCTCCACTTT CASRQDSSYNSPLHF
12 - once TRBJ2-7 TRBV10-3 TGTGCCATCAGTGAGAATAGGTACGAGCAGTACTTC CAISENRYEQYF
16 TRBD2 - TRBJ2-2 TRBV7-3 TGTGCCAGCAGCTTAGAACCACTAGCGGGGACCGGGGAGCTGTTTTTT CASSLEPLAGTGELFF
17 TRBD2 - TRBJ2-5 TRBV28 TGTGCCACCAGTTCAGGAGCGGGGGGTCTAATTCGGGAGACCCAGTACTTC CATSSGAGGLIRETQYF
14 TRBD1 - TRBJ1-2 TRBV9 TGTGCCAGCAGCGTAACAGGGGCGATCTATGGCTACACCTTC CASSVTGAIYGYTF
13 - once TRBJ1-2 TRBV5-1 TGCGCCAGCAGTCGGGACAACGGCTATGGCTACACCTTC CASSRDNGYGYTF
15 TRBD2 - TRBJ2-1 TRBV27 TGTGCCAGCAGTCACCGGGGGGGCTTAAGGAATGAGCAGTTCTTC CASSHRGGLRNEQFF
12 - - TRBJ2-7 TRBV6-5 TGTGCCAGCAGTCCACCTTCCTACGAGCAGTACTTC CASSPPSYEQYF
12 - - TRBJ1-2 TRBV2 TGTGCCAGCCATGGGGGACCCCTACGCCACACCTTC CASHGGPLRHTF
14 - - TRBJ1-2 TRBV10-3 TGTGCCATCAGAGGGGAGAGCTTTGTTTATGGCTACACCTTC CAIRGESFVYGYTF
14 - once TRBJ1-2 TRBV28 TGTGCCAGCAGTACCCGCCGGGGCAGATATGGCTACACCTTC CASSTRRGRYGYTF
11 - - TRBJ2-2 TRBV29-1 TGCAGCGTTAGGTACACCGGGGAGCTGTTTTTT CSVRYTGELFF
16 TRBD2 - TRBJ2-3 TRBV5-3 TGTGCCAGAAGCTCCCCGGGTAGCGGGGGGGCAGCTACGCAGTATTTT CARSSPGSGGAATQYF
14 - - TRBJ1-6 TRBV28 TGTGCCAGCAGAAGCGGGACCCTTAATTCACCCCTCCACTTT CASRSGTLNSPLHF
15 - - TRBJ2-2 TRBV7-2 TGTGCCAGCAGCTTACGGGGTCTCGCCACCGGGGAGCTGTTTTTT CASSLRGLATGELFF
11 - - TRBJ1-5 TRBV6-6 TGTGCCAGCAGAGGGGATCAGCCCCAGCATTTT CASRGDQPQHF
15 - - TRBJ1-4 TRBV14 TGTGCCAGCAGCTCCGACGGGCGGTCCAATGAAAAACTGTTTTTT CASSSDGRSNEKLFF
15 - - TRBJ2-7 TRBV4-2 TGTGCCAGCAGCCAAGAAGGCACAGGATCGGACGAGCAGTACTTC CASSQEGTGSDEQYF
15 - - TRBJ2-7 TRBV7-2 TGTGCCAGCAGCTTAGTGGGGCGGGGCTCCTACGAGCAGTACTTC CASSLVGRGSYEQYF
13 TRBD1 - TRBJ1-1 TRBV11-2 TGTGCCAGCAGCTTAATAGCGGACAGGGAAGCTTTCTTT CASSLIADREAFF
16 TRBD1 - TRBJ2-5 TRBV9 TGTGCCAGCAGCGTATCCGCGGGACAGGGCGGGGAGACCCAGTACTTC CASSVSAGQGGETQYF
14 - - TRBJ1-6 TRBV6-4 TGTGCCAGCTGGGAGGGGAAGTATAATTCACCCCTCCACTTT CASWEGKYNSPLHF
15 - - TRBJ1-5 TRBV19 TGTGCCAGTAGTATTGCTCCGAATAGCAATCAGCCCCAGCATTTT CASSIAPNSNQPQHF
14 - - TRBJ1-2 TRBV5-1 TGCGCCAGCAGCTCCCCCGGAAGAAACTATGGCTACACCTTC CASSSPGRNYGYTF
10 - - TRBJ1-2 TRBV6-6 TGTGCCAGCAGTCGAGATGGCTACACCTTC CASSRDGYTF